Presented here are 12 T cell receptor beta chains from one specimen sequenced in a study of identical twins. MiXCR was run by TCRdb on the 5' RACE reads, yielding one entry per CDR3 protein. The sample has under 350,000 distinct CDR3 sequences, roughly 8.6% seen once. The sample was also linked to a second study, of yellow fever vaccine responses in identical twins.

The sequencing input was CD8+ T cells sorted from blood. Source of these receptors: a young woman in good health.

This clonotype was seen a few times. V is TRBV7-2 and J is TRBJ2-5; D is unresolved. The CDR3 length is 12 residues. Germline values: CDR1 SGHTA, CDR2 FQGNSA. V was pared by 4 bases and J by 5 bases, with 8 bases between. The CDR3 bases are TGTGCCAGCAGCTCGTCCCCGGAGACCCAGTACTTC. Translation gives CASSSSPETQYF.

The chain combines TRBV2 with TRBJ2-1, with no clear D. Germline V gene sequence: CDR1 SNHLY, CDR2 FYNNEI. V lost 0 bases to trimming and J lost 7 bases, with 4 bases between them. The CDR3 has 12 residues. Written as DNA, the CDR3 is TGTGCCAGCAGTGAAGCGGTGAATGAGCAGTTCTTC. This gives the protein CASSEAVNEQFF.

This clonotype was counted only a few times. The chain uses TRBV3-1 and TRBJ2-1; maybe TRBD1 (6 bases). This CDR3 has 14 residues. The V gene's germline CDR1 is LGHDT and CDR2 YNNKEL (reference sequence). Deletions cut 3 bases from V and 7 bases from J, with 13 bases between. Here the CDR3 DNA reads TGTGCCAGCAGCCATGTGGACAGACCTAATGAGCAGTTCTTC. Protein product: CASSHVDRPNEQFF.

This clonotype was seen at least ten times. The chain links TRBV20-1 to TRBJ2-7, with TRBD1 identical over 9 bases. Germline assignment: CDR1 DFQATT and CDR2 SNEGSKA (reference sequence). V lost 1 base to trimming and J lost 5 bases; unmatched junction nucleotides: 9. This CDR3 is 15 amino acids long. In DNA, the CDR3 is TGCAGTGCTAGAGGTATACAGGGGGCTTTCCACGAGCAGTACTTC. It is translated as CSARGIQGAFHEQYF.

The chain joins TRBV5-5 to TRBJ2-7; tentative D call: TRBD1 (6 bases). The CDR3 extends over 14 amino acids. Germline V gene sequence: CDR1 SGHKS, CDR2 YYEKEE (reference sequence). V lost 0 bases and J lost 5, with 12 bases in between. The CDR3 spells CASSLGWGRHEQYF. The DNA of the CDR3 is TGTGCCAGCAGCTTGGGATGGGGGCGCCACGAGCAGTACTTC. The full variable domain, rest sourced from reference TRBV5-5 and TRBJ2-7, is DAGVTQSPTHLIKTRGQQVTLRCSPISGHKSVSWYQQVLGQGPQFIFQYYEKEERGRGNFPDRFSARQFPNYSSELNVNALLLGDSALYLCASSLGWGRHEQYFGPGTRLTVT.

This clonotype has a count of ten or more. The chain carries TRBV4-3 and TRBJ2-2, with unresolved D. CDR3 size: 15 residues. CDR1 and CDR2 from the germline V gene are LGHNA and YSLEER. Trimming shortened V by 0 bases and J by 0 bases, and 5 bases separated the two germline ends. CDR3 DNA sequence: TGCGCCAGCAGCCAAGATCGCCCGAACACCGGGGAGCTGTTTTTT. Its translation: CASSQDRPNTGELFF.

The CDR3 nucleotides read TGTGCCAGCAGTACGGGCTCGCCGTACACAGATACGCAGTATTTT. Residues: CASSTGSPYTDTQYF. The chain joins TRBV2 to TRBJ2-3; no definite D call. The CDR3 loop spans 15 amino acids. The V gene's germline CDR1 is SNHLY and CDR2 FYNNEI. V was clipped by 5 bases and J by 2 bases, with 14 bases between them.

The chain is built from TRBV27 and TRBJ2-7; D call uncertain. CDR3 length: 15 residues. Germline CDR1 MNHEY, CDR2 SMNVEV (reference sequence). The V end lost 2 bases, the J end lost 2 bases, and 13 bases lay between the germline ends. The CDR3 loop reads CASSLMEWRAYEQYF. The DNA for the CDR3 is TGTGCCAGCAGTTTAATGGAGTGGAGAGCCTACGAGCAGTACTTC.

There are a few counts of this clonotype. V usage is TRBV6-5 and J usage is TRBJ2-6; no firm D call. Germline lookup yields CDR1 MNHEY and CDR2 SVGAGI. The CDR3 contains 18 residues. V lost 4 bases and J lost 0, with 16 bases in between. CDR3 residues: CASSSRALLLSGANVLTF. CDR3 nucleotides: TGTGCCAGCAGTTCAAGGGCCCTTCTACTCTCTGGGGCCAACGTCCTGACTTTC.

This clonotype was seen at least ten times. The CDR3 DNA reads TGTGCCAGCAGCTCCAACATAGGCCGGGTTGATGAGCAGTTCTTC. This encodes CASSSNIGRVDEQFF. This chain joins TRBV7-9 and TRBJ2-1; D gene unclear. Germline CDR1 reads SEHNR; CDR2 reads FQNEAQ (reference sequence). The CDR3 has 15 residues. V was pared by 4 bases and J by 8 bases, with 18 bases between.

This sequence joins TRBV20-1 and TRBJ1-6; 7 nucleotides line up with TRBD1. This CDR3 is 17 amino acids long. The junction had 10 bases not matched to a gene; V was cut back by 5 bases and J by 0 bases. Germline V CDR1 and CDR2: DFQATT, SNEGSKA (reference sequence). DNA of the CDR3: TGCAGTGCTCGAGCTAGGGACAGTAGCTCCTATAATTCACCCCTCCACTTT. It yields the protein CSARARDSSSYNSPLHF.

This clonotype has just a few counts. V usage is TRBV3-1 and J usage is TRBJ2-7; the D is unclear. Germline-derived CDR1 and CDR2 are LGHDT and YNNKEL (reference sequence). The V and J ends lost 0 bases and 1 base respectively, with 7 bases between them. This CDR3 region has 14 residues. This chain's CDR3 is CASSQDFRSYEQYF. CDR3 sequence (DNA): TGTGCCAGCAGCCAAGATTTCAGGTCCTACGAGCAGTACTTC.